Below, one T cell receptor (beta chain) is given with its context. This may come from a read error, since a much larger clone is one base off. Amplification targeted TCR beta CDR3 regions from RNA transcripts. Primed by the HTBI set, a first-round RT-PCR was run on the TCR CDR3. Using its own MiXCR run on the multiplex PCR reads, TCRdb lists one record per CDR3 protein. The table has under 400,000 distinct CDR3 sequences, around 16% seen once; the top ten hold about a quarter. Germline CDR1 is SNHLY and CDR2 is FYNNEI. This CDR3 spans 16 amino acids. Trimming removed 1 base at V and 6 bases at J, with 15 bases between. This record comes from a study of T cells in Graves' hyperthyroidism and ophthalmopathy.

This chain links TRBV2 with TRBJ2-2, with D perhaps given as TRBD1 or TRBD2 (5 bases each). The sample consisted of blood. This sequence originates from a young woman with Graves' hyperthyroidism that later progressed to Graves' ophthalmopathy. This chain's CDR3 is CASSEGGAGGAGELFF. The CDR3 DNA reads TGTGCCAGCAGTGAAGGGGGCGCGGGTGGAGCCGGGGAGCTGTTTTTT.